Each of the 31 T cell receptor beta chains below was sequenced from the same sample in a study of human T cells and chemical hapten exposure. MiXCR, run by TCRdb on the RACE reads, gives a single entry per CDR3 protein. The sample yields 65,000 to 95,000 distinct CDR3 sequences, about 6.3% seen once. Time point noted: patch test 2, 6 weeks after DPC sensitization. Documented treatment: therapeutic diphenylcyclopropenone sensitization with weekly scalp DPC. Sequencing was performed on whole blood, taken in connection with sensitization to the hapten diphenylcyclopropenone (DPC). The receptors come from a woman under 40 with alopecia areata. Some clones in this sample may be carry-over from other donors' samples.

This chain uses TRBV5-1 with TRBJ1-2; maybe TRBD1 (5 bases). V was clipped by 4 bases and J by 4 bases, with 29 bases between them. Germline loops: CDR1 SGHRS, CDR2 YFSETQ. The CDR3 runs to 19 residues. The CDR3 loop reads CASSPDSPRGLAGSYGYTF. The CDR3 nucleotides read TGCGCCAGCAGCCCCGACAGCCCCCGGGGATTGGCGGGTTCCTATGGCTACACCTTC.

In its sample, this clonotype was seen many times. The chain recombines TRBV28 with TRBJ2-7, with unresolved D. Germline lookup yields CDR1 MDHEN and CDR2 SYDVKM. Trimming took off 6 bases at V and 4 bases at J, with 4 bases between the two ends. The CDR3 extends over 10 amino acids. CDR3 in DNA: TGTGCCAGCAGCACATACGAGCAGTACTTC. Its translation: CASSTYEQYF.

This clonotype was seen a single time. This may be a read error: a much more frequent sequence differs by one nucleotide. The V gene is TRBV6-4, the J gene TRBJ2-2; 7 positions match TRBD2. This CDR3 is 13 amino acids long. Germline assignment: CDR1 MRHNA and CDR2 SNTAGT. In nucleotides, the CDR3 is TGTGTCAGCAGTGAGCGGGGCACCGGGGAGCTGTTTTTT. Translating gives CVSSERGTGELFF.

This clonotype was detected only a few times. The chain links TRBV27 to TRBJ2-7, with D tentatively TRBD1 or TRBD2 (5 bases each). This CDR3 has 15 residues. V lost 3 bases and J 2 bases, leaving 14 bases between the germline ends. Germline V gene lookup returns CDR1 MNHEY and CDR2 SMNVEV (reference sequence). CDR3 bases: TGTGCCAGCAGTTTGTGGTGGACGGGGCCCTACGAGCAGTACTTC. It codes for CASSLWWTGPYEQYF.

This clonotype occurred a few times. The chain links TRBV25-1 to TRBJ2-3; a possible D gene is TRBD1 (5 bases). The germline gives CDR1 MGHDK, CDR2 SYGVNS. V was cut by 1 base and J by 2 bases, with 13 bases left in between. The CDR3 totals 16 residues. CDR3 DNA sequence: TGTGCCAGCAGTGAATGGGGCAGGGTTCTCACAGATACGCAGTATTTT. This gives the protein CASSEWGRVLTDTQYF.

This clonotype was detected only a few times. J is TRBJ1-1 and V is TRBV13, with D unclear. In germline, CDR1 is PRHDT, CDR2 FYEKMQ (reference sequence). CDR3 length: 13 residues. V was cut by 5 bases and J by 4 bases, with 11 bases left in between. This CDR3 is CASSPRAGTEAFF. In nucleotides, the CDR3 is TGTGCCAGCAGCCCCCGGGCTGGCACTGAAGCTTTCTTT.

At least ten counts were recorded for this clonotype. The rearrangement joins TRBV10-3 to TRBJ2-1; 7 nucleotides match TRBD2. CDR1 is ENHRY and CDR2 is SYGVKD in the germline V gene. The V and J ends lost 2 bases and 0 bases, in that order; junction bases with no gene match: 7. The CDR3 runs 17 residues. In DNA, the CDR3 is TGTGCCATCAGTGAGACCGGACTAGAAAGCTCCTACAATGAGCAGTTCTTC. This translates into CAISETGLESSYNEQFF.

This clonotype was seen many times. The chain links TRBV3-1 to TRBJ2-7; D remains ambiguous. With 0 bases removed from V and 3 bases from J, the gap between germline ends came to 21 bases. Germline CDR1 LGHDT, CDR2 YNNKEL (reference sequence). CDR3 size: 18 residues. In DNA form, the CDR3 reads TGTGCCAGCAGCCAAGAGCCGCTCGTGCTGGCAGATAACTACGAGCAGTACTTC. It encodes CASSQEPLVLADNYEQYF.

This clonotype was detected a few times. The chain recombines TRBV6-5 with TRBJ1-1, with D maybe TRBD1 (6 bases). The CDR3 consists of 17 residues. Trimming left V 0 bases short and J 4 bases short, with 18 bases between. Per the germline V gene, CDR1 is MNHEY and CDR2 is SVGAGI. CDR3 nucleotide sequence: TGTGCCAGCAGTTACTCGTTAGGAACAGGGTTGATCACTGAAGCTTTCTTT. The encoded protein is CASSYSLGTGLITEAFF.

The CDR3: CASSYRGHQPQHF. The CDR3 coding sequence is TGTGCCAGCAGTTACAGGGGTCATCAGCCCCAGCATTTT. The V and J genes are TRBV12-3 or TRBV12-4 and TRBJ1-5, with 7 bases matching TRBD1. The CDR3 totals 13 residues. V shed 4 bases and J 5 bases; nucleotides not matched to a gene: 2.

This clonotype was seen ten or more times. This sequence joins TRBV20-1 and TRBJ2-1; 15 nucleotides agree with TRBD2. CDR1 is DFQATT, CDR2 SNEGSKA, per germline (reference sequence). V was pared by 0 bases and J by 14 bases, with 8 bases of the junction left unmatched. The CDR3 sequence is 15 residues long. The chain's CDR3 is CSARDQGLAGGGEFF. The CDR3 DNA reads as TGCAGTGCTAGAGATCAGGGACTAGCGGGGGGTGGGGAGTTCTTC.

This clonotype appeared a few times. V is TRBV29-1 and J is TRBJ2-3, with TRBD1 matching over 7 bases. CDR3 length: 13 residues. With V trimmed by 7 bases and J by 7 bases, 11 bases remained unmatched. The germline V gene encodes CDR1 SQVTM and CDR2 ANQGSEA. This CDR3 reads CSGMATGSHTQYF. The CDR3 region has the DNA TGCAGCGGAATGGCGACAGGGAGTCATACGCAGTATTTT.

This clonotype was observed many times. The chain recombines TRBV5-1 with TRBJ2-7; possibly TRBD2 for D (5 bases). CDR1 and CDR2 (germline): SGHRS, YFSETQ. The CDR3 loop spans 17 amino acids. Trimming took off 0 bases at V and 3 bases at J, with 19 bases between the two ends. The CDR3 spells CASSLASGRHAGYEQYF. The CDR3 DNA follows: TGCGCCAGCAGCTTGGCCTCGGGGAGACACGCAGGCTACGAGCAGTACTTC.

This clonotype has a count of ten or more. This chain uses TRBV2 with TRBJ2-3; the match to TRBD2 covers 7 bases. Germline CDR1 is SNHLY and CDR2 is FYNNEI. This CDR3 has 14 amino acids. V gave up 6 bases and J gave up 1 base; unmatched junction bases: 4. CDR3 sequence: CASSPGGGTDTQYF. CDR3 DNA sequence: TGTGCCAGCAGCCCGGGGGGTGGCACAGATACGCAGTATTTT.

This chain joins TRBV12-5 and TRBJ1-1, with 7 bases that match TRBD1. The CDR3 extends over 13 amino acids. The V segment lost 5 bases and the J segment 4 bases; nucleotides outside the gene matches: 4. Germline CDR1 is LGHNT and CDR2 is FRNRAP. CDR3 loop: CASGQGGRTEAFF. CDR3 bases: TGTGCTAGTGGTCAAGGGGGCCGCACTGAAGCTTTCTTT.

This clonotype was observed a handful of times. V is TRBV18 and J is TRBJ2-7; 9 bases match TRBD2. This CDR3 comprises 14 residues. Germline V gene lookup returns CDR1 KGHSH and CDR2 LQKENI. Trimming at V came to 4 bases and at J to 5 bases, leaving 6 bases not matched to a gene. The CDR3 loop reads CASSLRGGINEQYF. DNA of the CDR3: TGTGCCAGCTCACTGCGGGGGGGCATCAACGAGCAGTACTTC.

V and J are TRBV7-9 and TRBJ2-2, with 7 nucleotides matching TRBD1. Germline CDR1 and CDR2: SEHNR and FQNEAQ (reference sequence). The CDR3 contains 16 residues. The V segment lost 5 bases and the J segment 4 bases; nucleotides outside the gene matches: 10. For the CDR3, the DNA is TGTGCCAGCAGCCCAACCGGGACAGCGATCACCGGGGAGCTGTTTTTT. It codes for CASSPTGTAITGELFF. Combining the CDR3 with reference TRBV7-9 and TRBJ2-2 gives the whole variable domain DTGVSQNPRHKITKRGQNVTFRCDPISEHNRLYWYRQTLGQGPEFLTYFQNEAQLEKSRLLSDRFSAERPKGSFSTLEIQRTEQGDSAMYLCASSPTGTAITGELFFGEGSRLTVL.

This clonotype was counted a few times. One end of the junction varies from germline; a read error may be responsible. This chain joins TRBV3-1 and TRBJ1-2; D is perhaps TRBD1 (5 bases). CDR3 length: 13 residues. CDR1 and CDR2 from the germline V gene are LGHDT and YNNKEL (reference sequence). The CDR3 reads CASSPTGDYGYNF. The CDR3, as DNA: TGTGCCAGCAGCCCCACAGGAGACTATGGCTACAACTTC.

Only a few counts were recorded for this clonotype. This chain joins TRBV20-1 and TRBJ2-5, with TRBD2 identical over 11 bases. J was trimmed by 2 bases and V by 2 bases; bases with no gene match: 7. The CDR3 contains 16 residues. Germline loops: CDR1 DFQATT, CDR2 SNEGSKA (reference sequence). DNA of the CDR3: TGCAGTGCTAGAAGCCTAGCGGGGGGACCACAAGAGACCCAGTACTTC. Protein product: CSARSLAGGPQETQYF.

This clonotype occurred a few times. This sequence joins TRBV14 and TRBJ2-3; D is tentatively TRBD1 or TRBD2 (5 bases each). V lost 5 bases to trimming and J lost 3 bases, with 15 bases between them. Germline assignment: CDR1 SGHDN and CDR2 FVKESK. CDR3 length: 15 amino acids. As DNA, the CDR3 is TGTGCCAGCAGCTCAGGGTTGGGGAGAACAGATACGCAGTATTTT. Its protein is CASSSGLGRTDTQYF.

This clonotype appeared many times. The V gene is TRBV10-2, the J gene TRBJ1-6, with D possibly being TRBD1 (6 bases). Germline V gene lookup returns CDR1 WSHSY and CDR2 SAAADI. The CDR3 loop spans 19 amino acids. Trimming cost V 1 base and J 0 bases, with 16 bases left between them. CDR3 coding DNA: TGCGCCAGCAGTGAGTGGCCCATTCGCAGGGGCTCCTATAATTCACCCCTCCACTTT. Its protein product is CASSEWPIRRGSYNSPLHF.

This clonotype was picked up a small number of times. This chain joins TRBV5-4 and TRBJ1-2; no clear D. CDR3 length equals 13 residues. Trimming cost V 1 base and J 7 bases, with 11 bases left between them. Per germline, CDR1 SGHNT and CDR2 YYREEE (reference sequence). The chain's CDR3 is CASSLPYRRGYTF. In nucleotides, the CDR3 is TGTGCCAGCAGCTTGCCGTATAGGCGTGGCTACACCTTC.

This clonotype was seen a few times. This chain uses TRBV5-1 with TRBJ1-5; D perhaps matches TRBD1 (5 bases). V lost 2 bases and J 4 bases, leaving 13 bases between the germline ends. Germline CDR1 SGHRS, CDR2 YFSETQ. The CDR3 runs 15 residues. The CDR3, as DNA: TGCGCCAGCAGCTTAGGTGACAGACCTAATCAGCCCCAGCATTTT. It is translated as CASSLGDRPNQPQHF.

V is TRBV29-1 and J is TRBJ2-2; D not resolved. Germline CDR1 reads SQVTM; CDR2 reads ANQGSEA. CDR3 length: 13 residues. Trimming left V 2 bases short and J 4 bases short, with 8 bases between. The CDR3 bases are TGCAGCGTTGAAACGTATGGCACCGGGGAGCTGTTTTTT. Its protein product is CSVETYGTGELFF.

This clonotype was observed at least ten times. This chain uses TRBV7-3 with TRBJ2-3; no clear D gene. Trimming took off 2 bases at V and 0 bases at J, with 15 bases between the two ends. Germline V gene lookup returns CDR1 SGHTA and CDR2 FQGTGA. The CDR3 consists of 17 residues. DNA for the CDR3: TGTGCCAGCAGCTTAGATGGGATTTCGACTAGCACAGATACGCAGTATTTT. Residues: CASSLDGISTSTDTQYF. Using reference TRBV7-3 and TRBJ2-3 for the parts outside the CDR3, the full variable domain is GAGVSQTPSNKVTEKGKYVELRCDPISGHTALYWYRQSLGQGPEFLIYFQGTGAADDSGLPNDRFFAVRPEGSVSTLKIQRTERGDSAVYLCASSLDGISTSTDTQYFGPGTRLTVL.

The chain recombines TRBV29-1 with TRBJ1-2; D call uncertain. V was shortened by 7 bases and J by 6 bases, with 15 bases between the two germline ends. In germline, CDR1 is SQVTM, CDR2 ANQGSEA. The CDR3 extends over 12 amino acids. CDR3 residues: CSDVGNKDGYTF. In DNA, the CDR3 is TGCAGCGACGTAGGGAATAAGGATGGCTACACCTTC.

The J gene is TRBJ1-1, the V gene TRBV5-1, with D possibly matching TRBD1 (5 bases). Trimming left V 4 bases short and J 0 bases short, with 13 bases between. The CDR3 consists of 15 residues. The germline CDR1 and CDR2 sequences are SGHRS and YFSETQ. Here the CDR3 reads CASSAQVIMNTEAFF. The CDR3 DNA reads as TGCGCCAGCAGCGCACAGGTGATCATGAACACTGAAGCTTTCTTT.

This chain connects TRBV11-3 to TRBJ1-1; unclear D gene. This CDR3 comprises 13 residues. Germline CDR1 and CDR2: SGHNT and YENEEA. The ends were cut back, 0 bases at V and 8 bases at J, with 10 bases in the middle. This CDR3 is CASSLDFNREAFF. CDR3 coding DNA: TGTGCCAGCAGCTTAGATTTTAATAGGGAAGCTTTCTTT.

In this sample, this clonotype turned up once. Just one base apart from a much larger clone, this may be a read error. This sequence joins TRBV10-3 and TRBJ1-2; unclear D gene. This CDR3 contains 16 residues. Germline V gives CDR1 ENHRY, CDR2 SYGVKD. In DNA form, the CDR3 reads TGTGCCATCAGTGAGTTCGCCAGGCCGGCAAACTATGGCTACAACTTC. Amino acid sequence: CAISEFARPANYGYNF.

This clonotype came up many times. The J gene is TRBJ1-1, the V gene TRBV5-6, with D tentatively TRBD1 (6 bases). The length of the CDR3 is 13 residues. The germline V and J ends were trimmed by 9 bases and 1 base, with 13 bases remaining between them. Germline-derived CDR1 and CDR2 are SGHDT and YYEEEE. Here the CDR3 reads CATQGQKNTEAFF. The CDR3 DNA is TGTGCCACCCAAGGACAGAAGAACACTGAAGCTTTCTTT.

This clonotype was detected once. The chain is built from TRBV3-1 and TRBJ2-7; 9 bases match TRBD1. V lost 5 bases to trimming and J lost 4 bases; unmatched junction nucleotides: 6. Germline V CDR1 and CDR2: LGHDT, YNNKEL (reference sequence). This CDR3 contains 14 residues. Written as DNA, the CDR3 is TGTGCCAGCAGCTACTCGACAGGGGGGTACGAGCAGTACTTC. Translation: CASSYSTGGYEQYF.